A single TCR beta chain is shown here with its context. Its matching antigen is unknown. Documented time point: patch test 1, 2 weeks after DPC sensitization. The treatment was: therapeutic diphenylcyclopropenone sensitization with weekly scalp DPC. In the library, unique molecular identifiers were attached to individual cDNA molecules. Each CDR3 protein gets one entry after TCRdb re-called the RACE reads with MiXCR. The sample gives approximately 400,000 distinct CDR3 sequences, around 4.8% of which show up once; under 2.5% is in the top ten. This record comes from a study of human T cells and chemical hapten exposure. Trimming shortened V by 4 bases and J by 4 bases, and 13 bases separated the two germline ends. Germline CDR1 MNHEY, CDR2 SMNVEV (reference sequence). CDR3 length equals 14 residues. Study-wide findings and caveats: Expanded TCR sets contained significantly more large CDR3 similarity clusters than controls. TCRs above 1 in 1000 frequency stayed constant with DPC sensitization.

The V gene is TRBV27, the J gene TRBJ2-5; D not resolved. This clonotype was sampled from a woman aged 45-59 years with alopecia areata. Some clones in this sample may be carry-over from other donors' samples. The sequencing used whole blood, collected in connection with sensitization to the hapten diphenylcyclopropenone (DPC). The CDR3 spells CASSSRTDGETQYF. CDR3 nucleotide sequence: TGTGCCAGCAGTTCCCGGACGGATGGAGAGACCCAGTACTTC.